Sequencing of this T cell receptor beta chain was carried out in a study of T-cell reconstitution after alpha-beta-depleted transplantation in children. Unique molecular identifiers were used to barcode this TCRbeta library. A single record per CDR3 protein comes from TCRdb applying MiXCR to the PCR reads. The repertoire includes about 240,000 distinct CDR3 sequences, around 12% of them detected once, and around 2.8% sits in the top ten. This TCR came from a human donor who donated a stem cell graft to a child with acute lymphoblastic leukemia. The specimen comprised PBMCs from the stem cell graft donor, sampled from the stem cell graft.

CDR3 DNA: TGTGCCAGCAGCCAAGACGGATACACTGAAGCTTTCTTT. Amino acids: CASSQDGYTEAFF. The chain is built from TRBV5-5 and TRBJ1-1; no definite D call. The V gene's germline CDR1 is SGHKS and CDR2 YYEKEE (reference sequence). The germline V and J ends were trimmed by 4 bases and 3 bases, with 10 bases remaining between them. CDR3 length: 13 amino acids.